This T cell receptor (beta chain) was sequenced in a study of cytomegalovirus exposure and HLA in healthy donors. Sequencing was performed with immunoSEQ multiplex PCR; in TCRdb, only in-frame clones are kept and a portion is missing. Seen here are 200,000 or so clones, roughly 82% observed once, and the top ten hold less than 9%. Between the trimmed V and J ends, which lost 5 bases and 4 bases, there was a span of 12 bases. The length of the CDR3 is 13 residues. In germline, CDR1 is SGHTA, CDR2 FQGNSA. The material sequenced was PBMCs. The clonotype was recovered from a man between 18 and 35 years old in good health and CMV-seropositive. This chain connects TRBV7-2 to TRBJ2-7, with D tentatively TRBD1 (5 bases). The chain's CDR3 is CASSPKQVYEQYF. The CDR3 DNA sequence: TGTGCCAGCAGCCCAAAACAGGTGTACGAGCAGTACTTC.